The clone carrying this T cell receptor beta chain was recorded once. These data are taken from a study of blood T cell repertoires in COVID-19. Across the study: Sample material is recorded as cDNA or gDNA derived from T cells, B-cell-depleted T cells, or PBMCs.

The method was immunoSEQ multiplex PCR; TCRdb's version includes in-frame clones alone and lacks a portion of them. The top ten hold 2.5% to 3% of the sample, which has approximately 140,000 clones, roughly 90% seen once. The germline V gene has CDR1 LNHDA and CDR2 SQIVND (reference sequence). The CDR3 covers 16 residues. V gave up 3 bases and J gave up 0 bases, with 14 bases separating them. Sequencing was carried out using peripheral blood. The chain couples TRBV19 to TRBJ1-2, with D tentatively TRBD1 (6 bases). The origin of this receptor is a human donor with COVID-19, enrolled during active disease. The donor label of this sample is uncertain. CDR3 sequence (DNA): TGTGCCAGTAGTATGCCCCTGGACAGTTCTAACTATGGCTACACCTTC. This gives the protein CASSMPLDSSNYGYTF.